The present T cell receptor beta chain was sequenced within a study of T cells after yellow fever vaccination. Study-wide points: Clones that expanded after primary vaccination mostly reappeared after the booster (just over 95% CD4, around 87% CD8). Across the CD4 and CD8 compartments, a small share of clonotypes was present in both.

For this clonotype: What it recognizes is unknown.

This CDR3 region has 13 residues. CDR1 and CDR2 (germline): SGHRS, YFSETQ. V shed 3 bases and J 4 bases; nucleotides not matched to a gene: 3. MiXCR, applied by TCRdb to the 5' RACE reads, yields one record per CDR3 protein. Of 300,000 or so distinct CDR3 sequences detected, 13% appear once; the ten largest clones hold roughly 0.5%. This sequence was found in a man aged 25 to 45 who received the YFV17D yellow fever vaccine. Here the sequenced sample was CD4+ T cells sorted from PBMCs, taken 45 days after the yellow fever booster vaccination. V and J are TRBV5-1 and TRBJ1-2; 7 nucleotides align to TRBD1. CDR3 loop: CASSSGTAYGYTF. The CDR3 coding sequence is TGCGCCAGCAGCTCCGGGACAGCCTATGGCTACACCTTC.